This T cell receptor (beta chain) was found in a study of shared clonotypes between healthy human individuals. Method: immunoSEQ multiplex PCR; TCRdb's copy keeps in-frame clones and lacks some. The profile shows around 2.1 million clones, 85% to 95% of them singletons. Naive-designated CD8 cells lacked CD45RO, were positively enriched for CCR7, and omitted terminally differentiated effector memory CD45RA+ cells. Whole-study results and caveats: A handful of donors shared roughly 5% of their naive CD4 clonotypes.

Looked up from germline, CDR1 is SNHLY and CDR2 is FYNNEI. V was pared by 7 bases and J by 3 bases, with 21 bases between. CDR3 length: 16 amino acids. About this clone itself: Its antigen is currently unknown.

Sequenced input: naive CD8+ T cells from PBMCs. V gene TRBV2 combines with J gene TRBJ2-5; possible D gene TRBD1, 6 bases. The receptor was isolated from a man younger than 35 in good health. Some clones in this sample may be carry-over from other donors' samples. For the CDR3, the DNA is TGTGCCAGCATGGACAGAACCCCCGGTGTGAAAGAGACCCAGTACTTC. Encoded protein: CASMDRTPGVKETQYF.